The rows below give T cell receptor beta chains drawn from one sample of a study of regulatory T cells in long-lasting Graves disease. TCRdb fed the multiplex PCR reads into MiXCR, producing one record per CDR3 protein. The sample carries 400,000 to 600,000 distinct CDR3 sequences, about a fifth recorded once. Source: peripheral blood mononuclear cells (PBMCs), taken when the disease was refractory, from a patient treated with antithyroid drugs. The receptor set was obtained from a female donor with Graves disease. The CDR3 runs from the conserved cysteine through the conserved F or W. Fields, in order: D gene, clone size, J gene, V gene, CDR3 protein, CDR3 DNA. A D gene is named only where the DNA matches it firmly. Some rows mark clone size as missing; the rest say once, few, many or name a class of expanded clone.

D gene: .; clone size: many; J gene: TRBJ1-2; V gene: TRBV2; CDR3 protein: CASSRDYGYTF; CDR3 DNA: TGTGCCAGCAGCAGGGATTATGGCTACACCTTC
D gene: .; clone size: .; J gene: TRBJ1-1; V gene: TRBV19; CDR3 protein: CASKNMNTEAFF; CDR3 DNA: TGTGCCAGTAAGAATATGAACACTGAAGCTTTCTTT
D gene: .; clone size: .; J gene: TRBJ1-4; V gene: TRBV30; CDR3 protein: CAWSTVQLAEKLFF; CDR3 DNA: TGTGCCTGGAGCACGGTTCAACTTGCTGAAAAACTGTTTTTT
D gene: TRBD1; clone size: .; J gene: TRBJ2-5; V gene: TRBV12-3/TRBV12-4; CDR3 protein: CASRQGQNQETQYF; CDR3 DNA: TGTGCCAGCAGACAGGGACAGAACCAAGAGACCCAGTACTTC
D gene: .; clone size: .; J gene: TRBJ2-2; V gene: TRBV5-4; CDR3 protein: CASSILPLPGELFF; CDR3 DNA: TGTGCCAGCAGCATACTACCACTGCCCGGGGAGCTGTTTTTT
D gene: .; clone size: .; J gene: TRBJ2-7; V gene: TRBV11-2; CDR3 protein: CASSSAGGPSTEQYF; CDR3 DNA: TGTGCCAGCAGCTCCGCCGGGGGACCGTCAACCGAGCAGTACTTC
D gene: TRBD1; clone size: .; J gene: TRBJ1-2; V gene: TRBV5-5; CDR3 protein: CASSLLRDSYGYTF; CDR3 DNA: TGTGCCAGCAGCCTGCTAAGGGACAGCTATGGCTACACCTTC
D gene: .; clone size: many; J gene: TRBJ1-5; V gene: TRBV25-1; CDR3 protein: CASSWQGDNQPQHF; CDR3 DNA: TGTGCCAGCAGTTGGCAGGGAGACAATCAGCCCCAGCATTTT
D gene: TRBD1; clone size: .; J gene: TRBJ2-1; V gene: TRBV7-9; CDR3 protein: CASSLPWTGSSYNEQFF; CDR3 DNA: TGTGCCAGCAGCTTGCCCTGGACAGGCAGCTCCTACAATGAGCAGTTCTTC
D gene: .; clone size: few; J gene: TRBJ2-2; V gene: TRBV6-1; CDR3 protein: CASSYAANTGELFF; CDR3 DNA: TGTGCCAGCAGCTACGCAGCGAACACCGGGGAGCTGTTTTTT
D gene: TRBD2; clone size: few; J gene: TRBJ2-7; V gene: TRBV7-2; CDR3 protein: CASSFVLAGGPGEQYF; CDR3 DNA: TGTGCCAGCAGCTTCGTACTAGCGGGAGGGCCCGGGGAGCAGTACTTC
D gene: TRBD2; clone size: few; J gene: TRBJ2-3; V gene: TRBV2; CDR3 protein: CASPRGVTDTQYF; CDR3 DNA: TGTGCCAGCCCCCGGGGGGTCACAGATACGCAGTATTTT
D gene: .; clone size: .; J gene: TRBJ2-7; V gene: TRBV19; CDR3 protein: CASSIAGFGQSYEQYF; CDR3 DNA: TGTGCCAGTAGTATAGCGGGTTTCGGCCAAAGCTACGAGCAGTACTTC
D gene: TRBD2; clone size: many; J gene: TRBJ2-7; V gene: TRBV24-1; CDR3 protein: CATSDGSGSGEQYF; CDR3 DNA: TGTGCCACCAGTGATGGGAGCGGGAGCGGAGAGCAGTACTTC
D gene: TRBD2; clone size: few; J gene: TRBJ2-7; V gene: TRBV19; CDR3 protein: CASSKSSSGRSSYEQYF; CDR3 DNA: TGTGCCAGTAGTAAATCATCTAGCGGGAGAAGTAGCTACGAGCAGTACTTC
D gene: .; clone size: few; J gene: TRBJ2-7; V gene: TRBV18; CDR3 protein: CASSNQEGSVYEQYF; CDR3 DNA: TGTGCCAGCTCGAACCAGGAGGGGTCGGTCTACGAGCAGTACTTC
D gene: .; clone size: many; J gene: TRBJ1-1; V gene: TRBV28; CDR3 protein: CASSYGANTEAFF; CDR3 DNA: TGTGCCAGCAGTTACGGGGCGAACACTGAAGCTTTCTTT
D gene: .; clone size: many; J gene: TRBJ1-2; V gene: TRBV2; CDR3 protein: CASSVGAEFYGYTF; CDR3 DNA: TGTGCCAGCAGTGTGGGCGCAGAATTCTATGGCTACACCTTC
D gene: .; clone size: many; J gene: TRBJ2-3; V gene: TRBV12-5; CDR3 protein: CASGLLGGTDTQYF; CDR3 DNA: TGTGCTAGTGGTTTGCTGGGAGGCACAGATACGCAGTATTTT
D gene: .; clone size: .; J gene: TRBJ2-7; V gene: TRBV13; CDR3 protein: CASSLSLRTASNEQYF; CDR3 DNA: TGTGCCAGCAGCTTATCTCTCAGGACAGCCTCCAACGAGCAGTACTTC
D gene: .; clone size: .; J gene: TRBJ2-7; V gene: TRBV9; CDR3 protein: CASSGQLAYEQYF; CDR3 DNA: TGTGCCTCCAGCGGCCAGTTAGCCTACGAGCAGTACTTC
D gene: TRBD1; clone size: many; J gene: TRBJ1-2; V gene: TRBV28; CDR3 protein: CASSPVRDREEGYTF; CDR3 DNA: TGTGCCAGCAGCCCGGTCCGGGACAGGGAGGAGGGCTACACCTTC
D gene: .; clone size: .; J gene: TRBJ1-5; V gene: TRBV5-1; CDR3 protein: CASSLDGTQPQHF; CDR3 DNA: TGCGCCAGCAGCTTAGACGGGACTCAGCCCCAGCATTTT
D gene: TRBD1; clone size: many; J gene: TRBJ2-7; V gene: TRBV6-1; CDR3 protein: CASTSSFRDSAYEQYF; CDR3 DNA: TGTGCCAGCACCTCCTCATTCCGGGACAGTGCCTACGAGCAGTACTTC
D gene: .; clone size: .; J gene: TRBJ2-7; V gene: TRBV11-1; CDR3 protein: CASSVYPGSEQYF; CDR3 DNA: TGTGCCAGCAGCGTTTACCCAGGGAGCGAGCAGTACTTC
D gene: .; clone size: .; J gene: TRBJ2-1; V gene: TRBV20-1; CDR3 protein: CSARPSYNEQFF; CDR3 DNA: TGCAGTGCTAGACCCTCATACAATGAGCAGTTCTTC
D gene: TRBD1; clone size: few; J gene: TRBJ2-5; V gene: TRBV25-1; CDR3 protein: CASSEPRTGPGETQYF; CDR3 DNA: TGTGCCAGCAGTGAACCTCGGACAGGACCTGGGGAGACCCAGTACTTC
D gene: TRBD1; clone size: few; J gene: TRBJ1-2; V gene: TRBV7-9; CDR3 protein: CASSPRQGADYGYTF; CDR3 DNA: TGTGCCAGCAGCCCTCGACAGGGGGCGGACTATGGCTACACCTTC
D gene: TRBD1; clone size: once; J gene: TRBJ2-2; V gene: TRBV3-1; CDR3 protein: CASSPRTGGGPEHTGELFF; CDR3 DNA: TGTGCCAGCAGCCCTCGGACAGGGGGCGGCCCCGAACACACCGGGGAGCTGTTTTTT
D gene: .; clone size: .; J gene: TRBJ1-5; V gene: TRBV12-3/TRBV12-4; CDR3 protein: CASSQTRVGNQPQHF; CDR3 DNA: TGTGCCAGCAGCCAAACACGGGTCGGCAATCAGCCCCAGCATTTT
D gene: .; clone size: few; J gene: TRBJ1-4; V gene: TRBV19; CDR3 protein: CASSIQGRAREKLFF; CDR3 DNA: TGTGCCAGTAGTATACAGGGCCGGGCGCGTGAAAAACTGTTTTTT
D gene: .; clone size: .; J gene: TRBJ1-1; V gene: TRBV5-6; CDR3 protein: CASSFRVGSTEAFF; CDR3 DNA: TGTGCCAGCAGCTTCCGGGTGGGGAGCACTGAAGCTTTCTTT
D gene: .; clone size: few; J gene: TRBJ2-7; V gene: TRBV5-5; CDR3 protein: CASSFGGRPYF; CDR3 DNA: TGTGCCAGCAGCTTCGGGGGAAGGCCGTACTTC
D gene: .; clone size: few; J gene: TRBJ2-2; V gene: TRBV6-5; CDR3 protein: CASSYMGVELFF; CDR3 DNA: TGTGCCAGCAGTTACATGGGGGTGGAGCTGTTTTTT
D gene: .; clone size: .; J gene: TRBJ2-5; V gene: TRBV7-9; CDR3 protein: CASSPNGGGGETQYF; CDR3 DNA: TGTGCCAGCAGCCCAAACGGGGGTGGAGGAGAGACCCAGTACTTC
D gene: .; clone size: many; J gene: TRBJ2-5; V gene: TRBV19; CDR3 protein: CASSIQRRETQYF; CDR3 DNA: TGTGCCAGTAGTATTCAGAGGAGAGAGACCCAGTACTTC
D gene: .; clone size: many; J gene: TRBJ1-2; V gene: TRBV2; CDR3 protein: CASSDADNYGYTF; CDR3 DNA: TGTGCCAGCAGTGACGCAGATAACTATGGCTACACCTTC
D gene: .; clone size: .; J gene: TRBJ2-1; V gene: TRBV3-1; CDR3 protein: CASSQSDEREQFF; CDR3 DNA: TGTGCCAGCAGCCAATCCGACGAGAGAGAGCAGTTCTTC
D gene: TRBD1; clone size: many; J gene: TRBJ2-7; V gene: TRBV12-3/TRBV12-4; CDR3 protein: CASSLRQGAGEQYF; CDR3 DNA: TGTGCCAGCAGTTTGCGACAGGGGGCGGGGGAGCAGTACTTC
D gene: .; clone size: .; J gene: TRBJ2-2; V gene: TRBV7-2; CDR3 protein: CASSLGGFGGELFF; CDR3 DNA: TGTGCCAGCAGCCTAGGGGGATTCGGCGGGGAGCTGTTTTTT
D gene: .; clone size: few; J gene: TRBJ1-5; V gene: TRBV10-3; CDR3 protein: CAISESLDQTQPQHF; CDR3 DNA: TGTGCCATCAGTGAGTCACTTGACCAGACGCAGCCCCAGCATTTT
D gene: .; clone size: few; J gene: TRBJ1-2; V gene: TRBV10-3; CDR3 protein: CAISESIGTTTAYGYTF; CDR3 DNA: TGTGCCATCAGTGAGTCTATAGGGACGACTACAGCGTATGGCTACACCTTC
D gene: .; clone size: many; J gene: TRBJ1-2; V gene: TRBV10-3; CDR3 protein: CAISESENYGYTF; CDR3 DNA: TGTGCCATCAGTGAGTCGGAAAACTATGGCTACACCTTC
D gene: TRBD2; clone size: .; J gene: TRBJ2-4; V gene: TRBV20-1; CDR3 protein: CSALPGLGAIQYF; CDR3 DNA: TGCAGTGCTTTACCGGGACTAGGAGCCATTCAGTACTTC
D gene: .; clone size: .; J gene: TRBJ2-2; V gene: TRBV5-1; CDR3 protein: CASSPGGIVTGELFF; CDR3 DNA: TGCGCCAGCAGCCCCGGGGGAATAGTGACCGGGGAGCTGTTTTTT
D gene: TRBD1; clone size: many; J gene: TRBJ1-5; V gene: TRBV28; CDR3 protein: CASSWTGVQPQHF; CDR3 DNA: TGTGCCAGCAGTTGGACAGGGGTCCAGCCCCAGCATTTT
D gene: TRBD1; clone size: .; J gene: TRBJ1-3; V gene: TRBV7-3; CDR3 protein: CASFTTAIPKQGASGNTIYF; CDR3 DNA: TGTGCCAGCTTCACAACAGCCATACCGAAACAGGGGGCATCAGGAAACACCATATATTTT
D gene: .; clone size: many; J gene: TRBJ2-7; V gene: TRBV12-3/TRBV12-4; CDR3 protein: CASSLMGPYEQYF; CDR3 DNA: TGTGCCAGCAGTTTAATGGGGCCCTACGAGCAGTACTTC
D gene: .; clone size: many; J gene: TRBJ1-4; V gene: TRBV2; CDR3 protein: CASSEGDGQEKLFF; CDR3 DNA: TGTGCCAGCAGTGAGGGCGACGGGCAGGAAAAACTGTTTTTT
D gene: .; clone size: .; J gene: TRBJ1-2; V gene: TRBV9; CDR3 protein: CASSGFVDSPKGINYGYTF; CDR3 DNA: TGTGCCAGCAGCGGGTTCGTGGACTCTCCTAAGGGGATCAACTATGGCTACACCTTC